The 31 T cell receptor beta chains below were found in one sample sequenced in a study of T cell changes during pregnancy in multiple sclerosis. Clones were read by immunoSEQ multiplex PCR, and TCRdb kept only the in-frame ones, dropping some. The sample has 25,000 to 35,000 clones, about 86% seen once. The sample was CD4+ T cells from peripheral blood mononuclear cells, taken in the first trimester of pregnancy. These receptors were collected from a female donor in good health, enrolled as a control in a pregnancy study.

This clone came up a few times. V and J are TRBV11-2 and TRBJ2-1, with 8 bases lining up with TRBD1. CDR3 length: 15 amino acids. Germline CDR1 SGHAT, CDR2 FQNNGV. V shed 0 bases and J 4 bases; nucleotides not matched to a gene: 2. CDR3 residues: CASSLDRGRYNEQFF. The CDR3 DNA sequence: TGTGCCAGCAGCTTAGACAGGGGGCGATACAATGAGCAGTTCTTC.

This chain joins TRBV4-3 and TRBJ2-3; 11 bases are shared with TRBD1. The CDR3 contains 15 residues. Germline V gene sequence: CDR1 LGHNA, CDR2 YSLEER. After removal of 4 bases from V and 3 bases from J, the junction contained 3 bases not matched to a gene. The CDR3 reads CASSRGTGGTDTQYF. Here the CDR3 DNA reads TGCGCCAGCAGCCGCGGGACAGGGGGAACAGATACGCAGTATTTT.

The rearrangement uses TRBV19 and TRBJ1-1, with D possibly matching TRBD1 (5 bases). Germline-derived CDR1 and CDR2 are LNHDA and SQIVND (reference sequence). V was clipped by 2 bases and J by 4 bases, with 14 bases between them. CDR3 length equals 15 residues. The CDR3 DNA sequence: TGTGCCAGTAGTATACAATCGACAAGGGGCACTGAAGCTTTCTTT. Encoded protein: CASSIQSTRGTEAFF.

This clone was counted a single time. DNA of the CDR3: TGCGCCAGCAGCCAGGGACGGGACAATCTGTGGGGCTACACCTTC. Translation: CASSQGRDNLWGYTF. V usage is TRBV4-3 and J usage is TRBJ1-2; possibly TRBD1 for D (6 bases). The germline V gene has CDR1 LGHNA and CDR2 YSLEER. The CDR3 contains 15 residues. V was shortened by 3 bases and J by 8 bases, with 19 bases between the two germline ends.

The chain joins TRBV2 to TRBJ2-1, with 8 bases that match TRBD1. The CDR3 sequence is 15 residues long. Germline CDR1 SNHLY, CDR2 FYNNEI. Germline trimming cut 6 bases from V and 6 bases from J; bases unmatched to any gene: 10. CDR3 sequence: CASSPGQAPFNEQFF. The DNA for the CDR3 is TGTGCCAGCAGCCCGGGACAGGCGCCTTTCAATGAGCAGTTCTTC. Full variable domain (missing parts from reference TRBV2 and TRBJ2-1): EPEVTQTPSHQVTQMGQEVILRCVPISNHLYFYWYRQILGQKVEFLVSFYNNEISEKSEIFDDQFSVERPDGSNFTLKIRSTKLEDSAMYFCASSPGQAPFNEQFFGPGTRLTVL.

The chain recombines TRBV6-5 with TRBJ2-1; the match to TRBD1 covers 8 bases. V trimming: 6 bases; J trimming: 1 base; junction bases outside the gene matches: 5. The germline CDR1 and CDR2 sequences are MNHEY and SVGAGI. This CDR3 is 15 amino acids long. The CDR3 DNA is TGTGCCAGCAGCCGTGGACAGGGTTCCTACAATGAGCAGTTCTTC. It translates to CASSRGQGSYNEQFF.

This clone was seen only a few times. V is TRBV6-1 and J is TRBJ1-5, with 7 nucleotides matching TRBD1. The junction had 6 bases not matched to a gene; V was cut back by 4 bases and J by 0 bases. This CDR3 has 16 residues. Germline-derived CDR1 and CDR2 are MNHNS and SASEGT. The CDR3 DNA sequence: TGTGCCAGCAGTGTCTTTGGGACAGTTAGCAATCAGCCCCAGCATTTT. It is translated as CASSVFGTVSNQPQHF.

This sequence joins TRBV5-6 and TRBJ1-4, with TRBD1 matching 9 bases. Germline lookup yields CDR1 SGHDT and CDR2 YYEEEE. V trimming: 0 bases; J trimming: 6 bases; junction bases outside the gene matches: 6. There are 16 residues in the CDR3. This CDR3 reads CASSLEIRDRDEKLFF. CDR3 nucleotide sequence: TGTGCCAGCAGCTTGGAAATCCGGGACAGGGATGAAAAACTGTTTTTT.

The CDR3 region is CASSSGGALEQYF. CDR3 sequence (DNA): TGTGCCAGCAGCAGCGGGGGGGCACTCGAGCAGTACTTC. The chain recombines TRBV6-5 with TRBJ2-7, with 10 nucleotides matching TRBD2. J gave up 6 bases and V 6 bases, and 5 bases lay outside the gene matches. The CDR3 has 13 residues. Germline CDR1 reads MNHEY; CDR2 reads SVGAGI.

This clone was picked up one time. CDR3 in DNA: TGCGCCAGCAGCTTGTGGGGTCAGGAGGGCACAGATACGCAGTATTTT. Translated, it gives CASSLWGQEGTDTQYF. The V and J genes are TRBV5-1 and TRBJ2-3; a weak D match, TRBD2 (5 bases). V was shortened by 1 base and J by 1 base, with 13 bases between the two germline ends. This CDR3 contains 16 residues. Germline CDR1 and CDR2: SGHRS and YFSETQ.

The V call is TRBV18, the J call TRBJ1-6; D may be TRBD1 (5 bases). This CDR3 comprises 16 residues. V lost 3 bases and J lost 6, with 15 bases in between. Per germline, CDR1 KGHSH and CDR2 LQKENI. The chain's CDR3 is CASSPGHDGGNSPLHF. The CDR3 DNA follows: TGTGCCAGCTCACCCGGGCACGACGGGGGTAATTCACCCCTCCACTTT.

The V call is TRBV12-5, the J call TRBJ2-7; perhaps TRBD1 as D (6 bases). V lost 0 bases to trimming and J lost 6 bases, with 15 bases between them. This CDR3 contains 15 residues. Germline CDR1 reads LGHNT; CDR2 reads FRNRAP. The CDR3, as DNA: TGTGCTAGTGGTTTGGTTCTTACAGGGCAGGGCGAGCAGTACTTC. Translating it yields CASGLVLTGQGEQYF.

The chain combines TRBV5-5 with TRBJ2-2; 8 bases match TRBD1. Per the germline V gene, CDR1 is SGHKS and CDR2 is YYEKEE (reference sequence). The length of the CDR3 is 16 residues. The V and J ends lost 1 base and 7 bases, in that order; junction bases with no gene match: 9. CDR3: CASSLRTGRNVGELFF. The CDR3 nucleotides read TGTGCCAGCAGCTTGCGGACAGGGCGGAACGTCGGGGAGCTGTTTTTT.

The chain couples TRBV5-4 to TRBJ1-3; D might be TRBD1 (5 bases). Trimming took 2 bases from V and 3 from J, leaving 12 bases between them. The CDR3 runs 15 residues. The germline V gene has CDR1 SGHNT and CDR2 YYREEE (reference sequence). CDR3 coding DNA: TGTGCCAGCAGCTTTTTAGGGGTTGGTGGAAACACCATATATTTT. Amino acid sequence: CASSFLGVGGNTIYF.

The gene calls are TRBV18 and TRBJ2-7; a possible D gene is TRBD1 (5 bases). Trimming stripped 1 base from V and 0 bases from J, with 25 bases between. Looked up from germline, CDR1 is KGHSH and CDR2 is LQKENI. CDR3 length: 20 residues. The CDR3 reads CASSPRAIPLRNRSSYEQYF. In DNA, the CDR3 is TGTGCCAGCTCACCACGGGCAATACCTCTCCGTAACAGGAGCTCCTACGAGCAGTACTTC.

The chain couples TRBV4-1 to TRBJ1-2; no firm D call. The CDR3 consists of 15 residues. V was clipped by 0 bases and J by 4 bases, with 12 bases between them. Germline V gene sequence: CDR1 MGHRA, CDR2 YSYEKL. CDR3 in DNA: TGCGCCAGCAGCCAAGAGGGTAGTGGGAGCTATGGCTACACCTTC. It is translated as CASSQEGSGSYGYTF.

This chain uses TRBV5-1 with TRBJ2-3; maybe TRBD1 (5 bases). V was cut by 2 bases and J by 2 bases, with 15 bases left in between. Germline CDR1 reads SGHRS; CDR2 reads YFSETQ. The CDR3 sequence is 16 residues long. Here the CDR3 DNA reads TGCGCCAGCAGCTTTGACAGCGCCTCCTTCACAGATACGCAGTATTTT. This codes for CASSFDSASFTDTQYF.

This chain links TRBV19 with TRBJ1-1; D call uncertain. The V end was cut by 6 bases, the J end by 1 base, with 15 bases between. This CDR3 region has 15 residues. Germline V gene sequence: CDR1 LNHDA, CDR2 SQIVND (reference sequence). CDR3 sequence: CASSLSGRRNTEAFF. CDR3 nucleotide sequence: TGTGCCAGTAGCTTAAGTGGCAGGCGGAACACTGAAGCTTTCTTT.

This clone was counted only a few times. V usage is TRBV4-1 and J usage is TRBJ1-1; D might be TRBD1 (6 bases). The CDR3 runs 16 residues. Germline V gives CDR1 MGHRA, CDR2 YSYEKL. V was cut by 2 bases and J by 1 base, with 14 bases left in between. CDR3 amino acids: CASSQPRQAANTEAFF. The DNA of the CDR3 is TGCGCCAGCAGCCAACCGAGACAGGCCGCGAACACTGAAGCTTTCTTT.

The V and J genes are TRBV19 and TRBJ2-7; tentative D call: TRBD2 (6 bases). Looked up from germline, CDR1 is LNHDA and CDR2 is SQIVND (reference sequence). The germline V and J ends were trimmed by 2 bases and 0 bases, with 29 bases remaining between them. CDR3 length equals 21 residues. For the CDR3, the DNA is TGTGCCAGTAGTATAAAAAACGCATGGGCGGCCAGCGGGTTATCCTCCTACGAGCAGTACTTC. Translating gives CASSIKNAWAASGLSSYEQYF.

There are a few counts of this clone. CDR3 amino acids: CATTDRENTEAFF. CDR3 nucleotides: TGTGCCACGACGGACAGGGAAAACACTGAAGCTTTCTTT. The chain uses TRBV10-3 and TRBJ1-1; 8 nucleotides agree with TRBD1. Germline CDR1 is ENHRY and CDR2 is SYGVKD. Trimming at V came to 10 bases and at J to 2 bases, leaving 6 bases not matched to a gene. The CDR3 is made up of 13 amino acids.

The chain joins TRBV10-3 to TRBJ1-1; TRBD1 matches 8 bases. The germline CDR1 and CDR2 sequences are ENHRY and SYGVKD. Losses at the gene ends were 0 bases for V and 1 base for J; bases not matched to a gene: 4. This CDR3 has 16 amino acids. This CDR3 reads CAISESRTGTNTEAFF. CDR3 coding DNA: TGTGCCATCAGTGAGTCGCGGACAGGGACGAACACTGAAGCTTTCTTT.

This clone was recorded only once. The chain has TRBV23-1 and TRBJ2-3, with TRBD1 identical over 8 bases. TRBV23-1 is marked as an open reading frame, function uncertain. There are 14 residues in the CDR3. Trimming removed 7 bases from V and 2 bases from J; junction bases left unmatched: 5. DNA for the CDR3: TGCGCCAGCACCACGACAGGGGCCACAGATACGCAGTATTTT. Translating it yields CASTTTGATDTQYF.

The gene calls are TRBV29-1 and TRBJ2-3; D may be TRBD1 (5 bases). The germline V gene encodes CDR1 SQVTM and CDR2 ANQGSEA. The V and J ends lost 6 bases and 0 bases respectively, with 10 bases between them. The CDR3 consists of 13 residues. CDR3 DNA sequence: TGCAGCGTCGAACAGGCTAGCACAGATACGCAGTATTTT. Amino acid sequence: CSVEQASTDTQYF.

The chain joins TRBV21-1 to TRBJ1-5. TRBV21-1 is flagged as a pseudogene. CDR3 length: 14 residues. The CDR3 region is CASSKDGGNQPQHF. CDR3 nucleotides: TGTGCCAGCAGCAAAGACGGGGGGAATCAGCCCCAGCATTTT.

V is TRBV7-8 and J is TRBJ1-1; D is undetermined. CDR3 size: 13 residues. Germline V lookup: CDR1 SGHVS, CDR2 FQNEAQ. Trimming shortened V by 5 bases and J by 8 bases, and 15 bases separated the two germline ends. The CDR3 nucleotides are TGTGCCAGCAGCCGAAGACACTCAGAGGAAGCTTTCTTT. Its protein is CASSRRHSEEAFF.

The CDR3 DNA is TGTGCCAGCAGTTACGGGGGGGGGCCCTACAATGAGCAGTTCTTC. It is translated as CASSYGGGPYNEQFF. The chain uses TRBV6-5 and TRBJ2-1; D may be TRBD2 (7 bases). Germline-derived CDR1 and CDR2 are MNHEY and SVGAGI. Trimming cost V 2 bases and J 2 bases, with 10 bases left between them. There are 15 residues in the CDR3.

The rearrangement links TRBV19 to TRBJ1-6; 8 nucleotides agree with TRBD1. V shed 1 base, J shed 6 bases, and the junction held 5 bases outside the gene matches. The CDR3 has 16 residues. Per germline, CDR1 LNHDA and CDR2 SQIVND (reference sequence). This CDR3 is CASSIATGGGNSPLHF. In nucleotides, the CDR3 is TGTGCCAGTAGTATAGCCACAGGGGGTGGTAATTCACCCCTCCACTTT.

This clone was counted once. The J gene is TRBJ2-6, the V gene TRBV9; 8 positions agree with TRBD2. V lost 5 bases and J lost 3; bases outside the gene matches: 10. CDR1 and CDR2 from the germline V gene are SGDLS and YYNGEE. The length of the CDR3 is 17 residues. The CDR3 loop is CASSFRGGSSGANVLTF. The CDR3 nucleotides are TGTGCCAGCAGTTTTCGGGGGGGCAGTAGTGGGGCCAACGTCCTGACTTTC.

The chain links TRBV11-1 to TRBJ2-5; D unclear. Looked up from germline, CDR1 is SGHAT and CDR2 is FQDESV (reference sequence). Trimming took 2 bases from V and 3 from J, leaving 7 bases between them. The CDR3 totals 13 residues. The CDR3 nucleotides are TGTGCCAGCAGCTTAAGTCAGGAAGAGACCCAGTACTTC. Its protein is CASSLSQEETQYF.

This chain links TRBV29-1 with TRBJ2-2; the match to TRBD1 covers 8 bases. This CDR3 is built from 12 residues. The germline V gene has CDR1 SQVTM and CDR2 ANQGSEA. V shed 6 bases and J 9 bases; nucleotides not matched to a gene: 6. CDR3 in DNA: TGCAGCGTCGGGACAGGTCTACGGGAGCTGTTTTTT. The encoded protein is CSVGTGLRELFF.